This entry lists 25 T cell receptor beta chains sequenced from one sample in a study of blood T cell repertoires in COVID-19. Repertoires were generated with immunoSEQ multiplex PCR, while TCRdb's copy carries only in-frame clones and drops some. The sample carries 470,000 or so clones, 70% to 90% recorded once. Sequenced sample: peripheral blood. The receptors here all came from a human donor in a cohort sampled during active COVID-19.

The V call is TRBV10-1, the J call TRBJ2-5, with D possibly matching TRBD1 (5 bases). CDR1 WNHNN and CDR2 SYGVQD come from the germline V gene (reference sequence). The germline V and J ends were trimmed by 1 base and 5 bases, with 14 bases remaining between them. The CDR3 consists of 15 residues. The CDR3 sequence is CASSEWTDIGETQYF. The CDR3 nucleotides read TGCGCCAGCAGTGAGTGGACGGACATCGGGGAGACCCAGTACTTC.

The genes are TRBV27 and TRBJ2-4, with 7 bases that match TRBD2. The CDR3 runs to 16 residues. Trimming cost V 5 bases and J 1 base; bases outside gene matches: 8. CDR1 MNHEY and CDR2 SMNVEV come from the germline V gene (reference sequence). DNA for the CDR3: TGTGCCAGCAGTCGCCAGCGGGAAGGGGCCAAAAACATTCAGTACTTC. Translation gives CASSRQREGAKNIQYF.

The rearrangement links TRBV7-9 to TRBJ2-6; the D gene is possibly TRBD1 (5 bases). Germline V gene data show CDR1 as SEHNR and CDR2 as FQNEAQ (reference sequence). Trimming stripped 1 base from V and 1 base from J, with 14 bases between. This CDR3 spans 18 amino acids. The CDR3, as DNA: TGTGCCAGCAGCTTAGTAGGGTCAGGGCAGTCTGGGGCCAACGTCCTGACTTTC. Translated: CASSLVGSGQSGANVLTF.

The J gene is TRBJ2-1, the V gene TRBV28; 7 bases map to TRBD2. This CDR3 is 16 amino acids long. The V and J ends lost 6 bases and 4 bases, in that order; junction bases with no gene match: 12. Germline CDR1 MDHEN, CDR2 SYDVKM. The CDR3 region is CASSPSSGNLYNEQFF. The CDR3 nucleotides are TGTGCCAGCAGCCCATCTAGCGGTAACCTTTACAATGAGCAGTTCTTC. Full variable domain (remainder filled in from reference TRBV28 and TRBJ2-1): DVKVTQSSRYLVKRTGEKVFLECVQDMDHENMFWYRQDPGLGLRLIYFSYDVKMKEKGDIPEGYSVSREKKERFSLILESASTNQTSMYLCASSPSSGNLYNEQFFGPGTRLTVL.

This clone has only one observation. The V and J genes are TRBV9 and TRBJ2-3; 12 nucleotides line up with TRBD2. The CDR3 length is 14 residues. Germline V gives CDR1 SGDLS, CDR2 YYNGEE. After removal of 5 bases from V and 6 bases from J, the junction contained 4 bases not matched to a gene. In DNA form, the CDR3 reads TGTGCCAGCAGTGGACTAGCGGGATCTGATACGCAGTATTTT. As protein: CASSGLAGSDTQYF.

The chain joins TRBV4-1 to TRBJ2-2; TRBD2 aligns across 16 bases. J gave up 2 bases and V 3 bases, and 6 bases lay outside the gene matches. The germline V gene has CDR1 MGHRA and CDR2 YSYEKL. The CDR3 is 19 amino acids. The CDR3 protein is CASSQLGLAGGPNTGELFF. In nucleotides, the CDR3 is TGCGCCAGCAGCCAGTTGGGACTAGCGGGAGGGCCTAACACCGGGGAGCTGTTTTTT.

The chain is built from TRBV5-5 and TRBJ2-3, with 10 bases aligning to TRBD1. Germline CDR1 and CDR2: SGHKS and YYEKEE (reference sequence). V was clipped by 2 bases and J by 6 bases; unmatched bases: 6. The CDR3 runs to 15 residues. The CDR3 loop is CASSFLGQGPDTQYF. The DNA for the CDR3 is TGTGCCAGCAGCTTTCTGGGACAGGGGCCCGATACGCAGTATTTT.

The chain employs TRBV18 and TRBJ2-1; D is possibly TRBD2 (6 bases). The CDR3 is made up of 15 amino acids. V dropped 0 bases and J dropped 9 bases, with 15 bases sitting between them. From germline, CDR1 is KGHSH and CDR2 LQKENI. CDR3: CASSPPAGSGPEQFF. In DNA form, the CDR3 reads TGTGCCAGCTCACCACCGGCGGGATCAGGTCCTGAGCAGTTCTTC.

In this sample, this clone turned up once. The chain links TRBV6-2 or TRBV6-3 to TRBJ2-1, with a tentative D call TRBD2 (6 bases). V was cut by 0 bases and J by 2 bases, with 14 bases left in between. Germline V CDR1 and CDR2: MNHEY, SVGEGT. The CDR3 is made up of 17 amino acids. The CDR3 spells CASSYSRENTAYNEQFF. The CDR3 bases are TGTGCCAGCAGTTACTCCCGGGAGAATACGGCCTACAATGAGCAGTTCTTC.

The rearrangement links TRBV7-9 to TRBJ1-1, with D possibly being TRBD1 (5 bases). Trimming stripped 2 bases from V and 5 bases from J, with 12 bases between. The CDR3 extends over 14 amino acids. CDR1 is SEHNR and CDR2 is FQNEAQ in the germline V gene (reference sequence). CDR3 amino acids: CASSLQGQGTEAFF. CDR3 coding DNA: TGTGCCAGCAGCTTACAGGGTCAGGGAACTGAAGCTTTCTTT.

Points on this clone: Germline and junction disagree at one end, which may indicate a read error. This chain's CDR3 is CASSKDVGGAVAFF. In DNA form, the CDR3 reads TGTGCCAGCAGCAAAGATGTTGGGGGCGCGGTGGCTTTCTTT. This rearrangement joins TRBV14 to TRBJ1-1; possible D gene TRBD1, 6 bases. This CDR3 region has 14 residues. Germline V gives CDR1 SGHDN, CDR2 FVKESK.

The chain recombines TRBV12-5 with TRBJ2-5; the match to TRBD1 covers 7 bases. The CDR3 is made up of 13 amino acids. V gave up 7 bases and J gave up 3 bases; unmatched junction bases: 5. Germline lookup yields CDR1 LGHNT and CDR2 FRNRAP. The CDR3 reads CASAWGTEETQYF. CDR3 DNA sequence: TGTGCTAGTGCCTGGGGGACAGAAGAGACCCAGTACTTC.

This chain links TRBV25-1 with TRBJ1-2; a possible D gene is TRBD1 (5 bases). This CDR3 has 12 residues. V shed 4 bases and J shed 8 bases, with 11 bases lying between them. From germline, CDR1 is MGHDK and CDR2 SYGVNS. This CDR3 reads CASSVTAGGYTF. Written as DNA, the CDR3 is TGTGCCAGCAGTGTGACAGCCGGAGGCTACACCTTC.

The genes are TRBV27 and TRBJ1-2; no reliable D call. Germline CDR1 MNHEY, CDR2 SMNVEV (reference sequence). The V and J ends lost 6 bases and 5 bases respectively, with 10 bases between them. The CDR3 consists of 12 residues. This chain's CDR3 is CASRGGGYGYTF. The DNA for the CDR3 is TGTGCCAGCAGAGGAGGTGGGTATGGCTACACCTTC.

This clone was detected only once. The chain links TRBV11-1 to TRBJ1-1; 7 bases line up with TRBD1. J was trimmed by 4 bases and V by 3 bases; bases with no gene match: 8. The CDR3 is 15 residues long. Germline CDR1 reads SGHAT; CDR2 reads FQDESV (reference sequence). The DNA for the CDR3 is TGTGCCAGCAGCTTTCCTTCCTCAGGGGGCACTGAAGCTTTCTTT. It codes for CASSFPSSGGTEAFF.

CDR3 nucleotide sequence: TGTGCCAGCTCACCACAACCGGGCCCGGGGAGCACTGAAGCTTTCTTT. Translating gives CASSPQPGPGSTEAFF. The rearrangement joins TRBV18 to TRBJ1-1; D is ambiguous. Trimming stripped 1 base from V and 4 bases from J, with 16 bases between. Germline V lookup: CDR1 KGHSH, CDR2 LQKENI. The CDR3 consists of 16 residues.

This CDR3 reads CASSLPGPSGRAFYVEQFF. CDR3 in DNA: TGCGCCAGCAGCTTGCCGGGGCCTAGCGGGAGGGCGTTTTATGTTGAGCAGTTCTTC. The chain couples TRBV5-1 to TRBJ2-1, with 12 nucleotides matching TRBD2. The CDR3 length is 19 residues. V dropped 1 base and J dropped 9; count of bases not matched to a gene: 17. Germline V gene lookup returns CDR1 SGHRS and CDR2 YFSETQ. Variable domain in full (rest from reference TRBV5-1 and TRBJ2-1): KAGVTQTPRYLIKTRGQQVTLSCSPISGHRSVSWYQQTPGQGLQFLFEYFSETQRNKGNFPGRFSGRQFSNSRSEMNVSTLELGDSALYLCASSLPGPSGRAFYVEQFFGPGTRLTVL.

The rearrangement joins TRBV28 to TRBJ2-7; D is possibly TRBD1 (6 bases). The V gene lost 6 bases and the J gene lost 6 bases, with 21 bases spanning the gap. Germline V gene data show CDR1 as MDHEN and CDR2 as SYDVKM. This CDR3 region has 15 residues. CDR3 protein: CASRYSGDNRGEQYF. DNA for the CDR3: TGTGCCAGCAGGTACTCCGGGGACAATAGGGGCGAGCAGTACTTC.

The rearrangement joins TRBV19 to TRBJ2-2; TRBD2 is a possible D gene (5 bases). Trimming took off 3 bases at V and 4 bases at J, with 12 bases between the two ends. CDR3 length: 15 residues. CDR1 is LNHDA, CDR2 SQIVND, per germline (reference sequence). The CDR3 coding sequence is TGTGCCAGTAGTATTTACGGCCGGGGCACCGGGGAGCTGTTTTTT. Translated, it gives CASSIYGRGTGELFF.

In this sample, this clone turned up once. V gene TRBV18 combines with J gene TRBJ1-1; TRBD1 aligns across 7 bases. The CDR3 contains 16 residues. Germline V lookup: CDR1 KGHSH, CDR2 LQKENI. Unmatched junction bases numbered 9, after V lost 4 bases and J lost 1 base. In nucleotides, the CDR3 is TGTGCCAGCTCACGCACAGGGGCCGACTCGAACACTGAAGCTTTCTTT. Amino acid sequence: CASSRTGADSNTEAFF.

This rearrangement joins TRBV4-2 to TRBJ1-4; 7 bases are a match to TRBD1. V shed 1 base and J 4 bases; nucleotides not matched to a gene: 3. The CDR3 runs 15 residues. Germline V gene lookup returns CDR1 LGHNA and CDR2 YNFKEQ. CDR3 amino acids: CASSQAGTDNEKLFF. As DNA, the CDR3 is TGTGCCAGCAGCCAAGCCGGGACAGATAATGAAAAACTGTTTTTT.

The rearrangement links TRBV5-4 to TRBJ2-2; 8 positions match TRBD1. This CDR3 comprises 17 residues. The V gene's germline CDR1 is SGHNT and CDR2 YYREEE (reference sequence). V dropped 0 bases and J dropped 4; count of bases not matched to a gene: 8. CDR3 bases: TGTGCCAGCAGCTTGGATCTAGGACAGGGTGGCACCGGGGAGCTGTTTTTT. It translates to CASSLDLGQGGTGELFF.

The rearrangement uses TRBV5-6 and TRBJ1-2, with D unresolved. CDR3 length equals 14 residues. Trimming pared 3 bases from V and 4 bases from J, leaving 13 bases between. From germline, CDR1 is SGHDT and CDR2 YYEEEE. The DNA of the CDR3 is TGTGCCAGCAGCTCGGGTGATGAAGGCTATGGCTACACCTTC. Translating it yields CASSSGDEGYGYTF.

This chain links TRBV6-2 or TRBV6-3 with TRBJ2-1; 8 positions agree with TRBD2. Germline V lookup: CDR1 MNHEY, CDR2 SVGEGT. V was pared by 4 bases and J by 13 bases, with 6 bases of the junction left unmatched. CDR3 length equals 12 residues. The CDR3 nucleotides read TGTGCCAGCAGTTCGCCGGGACTAGTTCAGTTCTTC. Translated: CASSSPGLVQFF.

V and J are TRBV6-5 and TRBJ2-1, with 11 bases identical to TRBD2. This CDR3 spans 15 amino acids. J gave up 9 bases and V 7 bases, and 11 bases lay outside the gene matches. Germline V CDR1 and CDR2: MNHEY, SVGAGI. The CDR3 nucleotides are TGTGCCAGCACCAGATCGGGGCTAGCGGGAGGTGAGCAGTTCTTC. It codes for CASTRSGLAGGEQFF.